This is a list of T cell receptor beta chains from one sample in a study of graft-versus-host responses after intestinal transplantation. These receptors have no identified antigens. The repertoire was sequenced with immunoSEQ multiplex PCR; TCRdb's copy has only in-frame clones and lacks some. Of around 120,000 clones listed, roughly 96% were seen once; the top ten hold roughly 3.5%. Here the sequenced sample was unstimulated CD8+ T cells sorted from spleen or lymph node cells, taken before intestinal transplant. These receptors originate from a human donor who received an intestinal transplant. Both conserved end residues are part of each CDR3. A D gene is named only where the DNA matches it firmly.

D	J	V	CDR3
.	TRBJ2-4	TRBV19	CASSIGPLRGVGKNIQYF
.	TRBJ2-3	TRBV27	CASSPRGRSTDTQYF
TRBD1	TRBJ2-3	TRBV7-8	CASSASDREGGTDTQYF
TRBD2	.	TRBV19	CASSIAASGSYEQYF
TRBD1	TRBJ1-2	TRBV6-1	CAIKGQGPGYTF
.	TRBJ1-1	TRBV9	CASSGRENTEAFF
.	TRBJ2-7	TRBV28	CASGLGSYEQYF
.	TRBJ1-1	TRBV4-3	CASSQDRVRNMNTEAFF
.	TRBJ2-5	TRBV6-1	CASSEYLYQETQYF
.	TRBJ1-6	TRBV9	CASSFLGGSPLHF
.	TRBJ1-5	TRBV6-1	CASKAGTSQPQHF
TRBD1	TRBJ2-7	TRBV5-4	CASSFGTGGYEQYF
.	TRBJ1-2	TRBV27	CASTGGEEGYTF
.	TRBJ2-7	TRBV7-3	CASSPVGRDYEQYF
.	TRBJ2-7	TRBV18	CASSPADIDTYEQYF
.	TRBJ2-3	TRBV11-2	CASSFSDTQYF
.	TRBJ2-3	TRBV27	CASSAWDLDTQYF
.	TRBJ2-7	TRBV7-6	CASSQADRGNYEQYF
.	TRBJ1-4	TRBV5-5	CASRPRQGKGEKLFF
.	TRBJ2-7	TRBV30	CAWSVLSHEQYF
.	TRBJ1-1	TRBV4-3	CASSQAPGMNTEAFF
TRBD2	TRBJ2-6	TRBV9	CASSLIGRDTGANVLTF
TRBD1	TRBJ1-2	TRBV9	CASSVSGTGYRGYTF
.	TRBJ1-1	TRBV5-6	CASSAATDRTEAFF
.	TRBJ2-1	TRBV28	CASSLSSGSSYNEQFF
TRBD2	TRBJ2-1	TRBV10-3	CAIRGTSGSLNEQFF
.	TRBJ1-2	TRBV30	CAWSGGNDGYTF
.	.	TRBV14	CASSPPPDWSSYEQYF